This passage covers 24 T cell receptor beta chains from one sample sequenced in a study of PD-1 blockade in classical Hodgkin lymphoma. Profiling relied on immunoSEQ multiplex PCR, and the TCRdb table lists in-frame clones only, not all of them. The sample has around 25,000 clones, 55% to 85% seen once. Time point specified: cycle 4 day 1 (C4D1), after more than five weeks of nivolumab. Each patient experienced a relapse that followed autologous stem cell transplantation, and brentuximab vedotin exposure varied. Sequenced material: peripheral blood mononuclear cells (PBMCs), taken before the fourth cycle of nivolumab. The receptors here all came from a human donor with classical Hodgkin lymphoma.

V is TRBV30 and J is TRBJ2-2, with 11 bases fitting TRBD2. This CDR3 contains 16 residues. V shed 1 base, J shed 5 bases, and the junction held 6 bases outside the gene matches. Germline V gene lookup returns CDR1 GTSNPN and CDR2 SVGIG (reference sequence). The CDR3 DNA follows: TGTGCCTGGAGTGCCGGGACTAGCGGTAATACCGGGGAGCTGTTTTTT. Amino acids: CAWSAGTSGNTGELFF.

The chain employs TRBV27 and TRBJ2-3; D remains unclear. V was pared by 2 bases and J by 0 bases, with 6 bases between. Per the germline V gene, CDR1 is MNHEY and CDR2 is SMNVEV (reference sequence). The CDR3 is 14 amino acids. This chain's CDR3 is CASSLGDSTDTQYF. As DNA, the CDR3 is TGTGCCAGCAGTTTAGGCGACAGCACAGATACGCAGTATTTT.

The CDR3 DNA follows: TGTGCCAGTAGCTATGGACTAGCGGGACCACACCAAGAGACCCAGTACTTC. Amino acid sequence: CASSYGLAGPHQETQYF. The chain has TRBV19 and TRBJ2-5, with 12 bases fitting TRBD2. The germline gives CDR1 LNHDA, CDR2 SQIVND (reference sequence). The V gene end was trimmed by 6 bases and the J gene end by 0 bases; junction bases not matched to a gene: 8. CDR3 length equals 17 residues.

V usage is TRBV6-5 and J usage is TRBJ2-7, with a possible D match to TRBD2 (6 bases). The germline V gene has CDR1 MNHEY and CDR2 SVGAGI. V dropped 4 bases and J dropped 0 bases, with 13 bases sitting between them. The CDR3 is 15 amino acids. The CDR3 loop is CASSSQRGISYEQYF. The CDR3 nucleotides are TGTGCCAGCAGTTCCCAGCGCGGGATCTCCTACGAGCAGTACTTC.

The V and J genes are TRBV30 and TRBJ1-1; D not certain. The germline V gene encodes CDR1 GTSNPN and CDR2 SVGIG (reference sequence). V was trimmed by 1 base and J by 1 base, leaving 7 bases between them. The CDR3 totals 13 residues. The CDR3 loop is CAWSGIGNTEAFF. Here the CDR3 DNA reads TGTGCCTGGAGTGGAATAGGGAACACTGAAGCTTTCTTT.

The V gene is TRBV10-1, the J gene TRBJ1-5, with D possibly matching TRBD1 (5 bases). With 0 bases removed from V and 2 bases from J, the gap between germline ends came to 11 bases. The CDR3 runs to 16 residues. The germline gives CDR1 WNHNN, CDR2 SYGVQD (reference sequence). The CDR3 spells CASSESAQGGNQPQHF. CDR3 bases: TGCGCCAGCAGTGAGTCGGCTCAGGGAGGCAATCAGCCCCAGCATTTT.

This chain links TRBV5-1 with TRBJ2-1, with 14 bases aligning to TRBD2. The CDR3 spans 15 residues. Trimming at V came to 0 bases and at J to 7 bases, leaving 0 bases not matched to a gene. Germline assignment: CDR1 SGHRS and CDR2 YFSETQ. The CDR3 is CASSLGTSGRNEQFF. CDR3 nucleotide sequence: TGCGCCAGCAGCTTGGGGACTAGCGGGAGGAATGAGCAGTTCTTC.

The gene calls are TRBV2 and TRBJ2-3; 13 bases map to TRBD2. Trimming removed 6 bases from V and 4 bases from J; junction bases left unmatched: 1. The CDR3 totals 14 residues. Germline V gives CDR1 SNHLY, CDR2 FYNNEI. In DNA, the CDR3 is TGTGCCAGCAGACTAGCGGGGGGGTCAGATACGCAGTATTTT. It specifies CASRLAGGSDTQYF.

The chain combines TRBV28 with TRBJ2-7, with D possibly being TRBD1 or TRBD2 (5 bases each). The CDR3 runs 15 residues. V lost 5 bases, J lost 4 bases, and 18 bases lay in between. Per the germline V gene, CDR1 is MDHEN and CDR2 is SYDVKM. CDR3 amino acids: CASSPRDAGRYEQYF. The CDR3 coding sequence is TGTGCCAGCAGTCCCCGGGACGCCGGACGGTACGAGCAGTACTTC.

The V call is TRBV18, the J call TRBJ2-7; no reliable D call. Looked up from germline, CDR1 is KGHSH and CDR2 is LQKENI. V was trimmed by 3 bases and J by 4 bases, leaving 10 bases between them. The CDR3 runs to 13 residues. The CDR3 region is CASSPLQLYEQYF. The CDR3 region has the DNA TGTGCCAGCTCACCCTTGCAGCTATACGAGCAGTACTTC.

This clone appeared a few times. The chain joins TRBV18 to TRBJ2-3, with D possibly being TRBD2 (6 bases). Looked up from germline, CDR1 is KGHSH and CDR2 is LQKENI. The CDR3 runs to 15 residues. V was trimmed by 6 bases and J by 5 bases, leaving 18 bases between them. The CDR3 here is CASSQAGGMGDTQYF. The CDR3, as DNA: TGTGCCAGCTCCCAGGCAGGCGGGATGGGAGATACGCAGTATTTT.

The rearrangement uses TRBV29-1 and TRBJ2-7; D assignment may be TRBD1 or TRBD2 (7 bases each). The length of the CDR3 is 18 residues. Germline CDR1 and CDR2: SQVTM and ANQGSEA. Trimming took off 6 bases at V and 2 bases at J, with 29 bases between the two ends. The CDR3 loop is CSVVSGGRSASGAYEQYF. For the CDR3, the DNA is TGCAGCGTCGTGTCAGGGGGAAGGTCGGCTAGCGGTGCCTACGAGCAGTACTTC.

The chain carries TRBV7-9 and TRBJ2-5, with 8 bases identical to TRBD1. Germline V lookup: CDR1 SEHNR, CDR2 FQNEAQ (reference sequence). The CDR3 runs 13 residues. V trimming: 5 bases; J trimming: 2 bases; junction bases outside the gene matches: 1. The CDR3 DNA sequence: TGTGCCAGCAGCCGACAGGGGCAAGAGACCCAGTACTTC. Its protein is CASSRQGQETQYF.

The rearrangement joins TRBV18 to TRBJ1-1; 7 positions agree with TRBD1. CDR3 size: 15 residues. Germline-derived CDR1 and CDR2 are KGHSH and LQKENI. J was trimmed by 5 bases and V by 3 bases; bases with no gene match: 9. CDR3 sequence (DNA): TGTGCCAGCTCACCTTTAGCTACAGGGGCGACTGAAGCTTTCTTT. Protein: CASSPLATGATEAFF.

The V call is TRBV7-9, the J call TRBJ2-3; perhaps TRBD1 as D (6 bases). Germline V lookup: CDR1 SEHNR, CDR2 FQNEAQ (reference sequence). V gave up 4 bases and J gave up 2 bases, with 16 bases separating them. The CDR3 consists of 16 residues. The CDR3 bases are TGTGCCAGCAGCTCCCCGACAGGCCCTCCCACAGATACGCAGTATTTT. Protein sequence: CASSSPTGPPTDTQYF.

The chain employs TRBV7-9 and TRBJ2-3; D is perhaps TRBD1 or TRBD2 (5 bases each). The length of the CDR3 is 13 residues. Germline CDR1 reads SEHNR; CDR2 reads FQNEAQ (reference sequence). V lost 2 bases and J 4 bases, leaving 7 bases between the germline ends. The CDR3 sequence: CASSLRGADTQYF. Written as DNA, the CDR3 is TGTGCCAGCAGCTTAAGGGGAGCAGATACGCAGTATTTT. Full variable domain (remainder filled in from reference TRBV7-9 and TRBJ2-3): DTGVSQNPRHKITKRGQNVTFRCDPISEHNRLYWYRQTLGQGPEFLTYFQNEAQLEKSRLLSDRFSAERPKGSFSTLEIQRTEQGDSAMYLCASSLRGADTQYFGPGTRLTVL.

The chain links TRBV19 to TRBJ2-7; TRBD1 agrees at 7 bases. The V and J ends lost 3 bases and 2 bases, in that order; junction bases with no gene match: 10. CDR3 size: 16 residues. CDR1 is LNHDA, CDR2 SQIVND, per germline (reference sequence). The chain's CDR3 is CASSIRQGGPTYEQYF. CDR3 coding DNA: TGTGCCAGTAGTATCCGACAGGGCGGACCGACCTACGAGCAGTACTTC.

The rearrangement links TRBV7-3 to TRBJ2-1; 7 bases line up with TRBD2. This CDR3 contains 14 residues. Germline values: CDR1 SGHTA, CDR2 FQGTGA. J lost 6 bases, V lost 7 bases, and 9 bases had no gene match. CDR3 residues: CASTPTGGSNEQFF. CDR3 DNA: TGTGCCAGCACCCCAACGGGCGGGAGCAATGAGCAGTTCTTC.

This clone has only one observation. J is TRBJ2-1 and V is TRBV11-2; possibly TRBD2 for D (7 bases). CDR1 and CDR2 (germline): SGHAT, FQNNGV. This CDR3 region has 15 residues. Deletions cut 5 bases from V and 5 bases from J, with 16 bases between. The CDR3 DNA follows: TGTGCCAGCAGCAAGCAAGGGGGAGGGAACAATGAGCAGTTCTTC. This codes for CASSKQGGGNNEQFF.

This sequence joins TRBV11-2 and TRBJ1-1, with TRBD1 identical over 7 bases. Losses at the gene ends were 5 bases for V and 3 bases for J; bases not matched to a gene: 3. Germline CDR1 SGHAT, CDR2 FQNNGV. This CDR3 is 13 amino acids long. This CDR3 is CASSPGGYTEAFF. The CDR3 nucleotides read TGTGCCAGCAGCCCAGGGGGTTACACTGAAGCTTTCTTT.

The V and J genes are TRBV7-2 and TRBJ1-1; D is perhaps TRBD1 (5 bases). This CDR3 is 15 amino acids long. V lost 2 bases and J lost 1, with 11 bases in between. The germline V gene has CDR1 SGHTA and CDR2 FQGNSA. DNA of the CDR3: TGTGCCAGCAGCTTAACTGGACAAGCGAACACTGAAGCTTTCTTT. It translates to CASSLTGQANTEAFF.

The rearrangement links TRBV7-2 to TRBJ2-7; TRBD2 aligns across 7 bases. Germline V gene sequence: CDR1 SGHTA, CDR2 FQGNSA. There are 15 residues in the CDR3. V trimming: 8 bases; J trimming: 2 bases; junction bases outside the gene matches: 12. Written as DNA, the CDR3 is TGTGCCAGCCGCAACTCAGCGGGACGGGCCTACGAGCAGTACTTC. Protein: CASRNSAGRAYEQYF.

The chain links TRBV15 to TRBJ1-2; D gene ambiguous. From germline, CDR1 is LNHNV and CDR2 YYDKDF (reference sequence). V lost 0 bases and J lost 8, with 10 bases in between. The CDR3 contains 13 residues. CDR3 DNA sequence: TGTGCCACCAGCAGAGATTCGCTGTCCGGCTACACCTTC. It codes for CATSRDSLSGYTF. Variable domain in full (rest from reference TRBV15 and TRBJ1-2): DAMVIQNPRYQVTQFGKPVTLSCSQTLNHNVMYWYQQKSSQAPKLLFHYYDKDFNNEADTPDNFQSRRPNTSFCFLDIRSPGLGDTAMYLCATSRDSLSGYTFGSGTRLTVV.

The J gene is TRBJ2-1, the V gene TRBV27, with TRBD2 identical over 11 bases. Germline V gene lookup returns CDR1 MNHEY and CDR2 SMNVEV (reference sequence). V was pared by 6 bases and J by 1 base, with 5 bases of the junction left unmatched. The CDR3 extends over 16 amino acids. The CDR3 DNA sequence: TGTGCCAGCAGCCCCTCTAGCGGGAGGTCCTACAATGAGCAGTTCTTC. This translates into CASSPSSGRSYNEQFF.